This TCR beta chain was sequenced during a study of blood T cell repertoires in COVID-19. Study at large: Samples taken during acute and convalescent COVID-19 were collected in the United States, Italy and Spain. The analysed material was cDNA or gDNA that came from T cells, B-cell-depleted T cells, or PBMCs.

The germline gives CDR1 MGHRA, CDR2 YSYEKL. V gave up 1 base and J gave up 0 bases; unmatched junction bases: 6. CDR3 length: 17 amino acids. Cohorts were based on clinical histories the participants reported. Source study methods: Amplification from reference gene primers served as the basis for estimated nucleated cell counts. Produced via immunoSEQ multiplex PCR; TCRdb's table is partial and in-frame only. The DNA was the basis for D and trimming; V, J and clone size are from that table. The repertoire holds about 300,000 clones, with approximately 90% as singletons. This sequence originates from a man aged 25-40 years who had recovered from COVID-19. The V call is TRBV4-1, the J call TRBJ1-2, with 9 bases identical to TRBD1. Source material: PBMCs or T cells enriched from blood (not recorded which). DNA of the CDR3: TGCGCCAGCAGCCAAGGGGGGACAGGGCGAGCTAACTATGGCTACACCTTC. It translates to CASSQGGTGRANYGYTF.